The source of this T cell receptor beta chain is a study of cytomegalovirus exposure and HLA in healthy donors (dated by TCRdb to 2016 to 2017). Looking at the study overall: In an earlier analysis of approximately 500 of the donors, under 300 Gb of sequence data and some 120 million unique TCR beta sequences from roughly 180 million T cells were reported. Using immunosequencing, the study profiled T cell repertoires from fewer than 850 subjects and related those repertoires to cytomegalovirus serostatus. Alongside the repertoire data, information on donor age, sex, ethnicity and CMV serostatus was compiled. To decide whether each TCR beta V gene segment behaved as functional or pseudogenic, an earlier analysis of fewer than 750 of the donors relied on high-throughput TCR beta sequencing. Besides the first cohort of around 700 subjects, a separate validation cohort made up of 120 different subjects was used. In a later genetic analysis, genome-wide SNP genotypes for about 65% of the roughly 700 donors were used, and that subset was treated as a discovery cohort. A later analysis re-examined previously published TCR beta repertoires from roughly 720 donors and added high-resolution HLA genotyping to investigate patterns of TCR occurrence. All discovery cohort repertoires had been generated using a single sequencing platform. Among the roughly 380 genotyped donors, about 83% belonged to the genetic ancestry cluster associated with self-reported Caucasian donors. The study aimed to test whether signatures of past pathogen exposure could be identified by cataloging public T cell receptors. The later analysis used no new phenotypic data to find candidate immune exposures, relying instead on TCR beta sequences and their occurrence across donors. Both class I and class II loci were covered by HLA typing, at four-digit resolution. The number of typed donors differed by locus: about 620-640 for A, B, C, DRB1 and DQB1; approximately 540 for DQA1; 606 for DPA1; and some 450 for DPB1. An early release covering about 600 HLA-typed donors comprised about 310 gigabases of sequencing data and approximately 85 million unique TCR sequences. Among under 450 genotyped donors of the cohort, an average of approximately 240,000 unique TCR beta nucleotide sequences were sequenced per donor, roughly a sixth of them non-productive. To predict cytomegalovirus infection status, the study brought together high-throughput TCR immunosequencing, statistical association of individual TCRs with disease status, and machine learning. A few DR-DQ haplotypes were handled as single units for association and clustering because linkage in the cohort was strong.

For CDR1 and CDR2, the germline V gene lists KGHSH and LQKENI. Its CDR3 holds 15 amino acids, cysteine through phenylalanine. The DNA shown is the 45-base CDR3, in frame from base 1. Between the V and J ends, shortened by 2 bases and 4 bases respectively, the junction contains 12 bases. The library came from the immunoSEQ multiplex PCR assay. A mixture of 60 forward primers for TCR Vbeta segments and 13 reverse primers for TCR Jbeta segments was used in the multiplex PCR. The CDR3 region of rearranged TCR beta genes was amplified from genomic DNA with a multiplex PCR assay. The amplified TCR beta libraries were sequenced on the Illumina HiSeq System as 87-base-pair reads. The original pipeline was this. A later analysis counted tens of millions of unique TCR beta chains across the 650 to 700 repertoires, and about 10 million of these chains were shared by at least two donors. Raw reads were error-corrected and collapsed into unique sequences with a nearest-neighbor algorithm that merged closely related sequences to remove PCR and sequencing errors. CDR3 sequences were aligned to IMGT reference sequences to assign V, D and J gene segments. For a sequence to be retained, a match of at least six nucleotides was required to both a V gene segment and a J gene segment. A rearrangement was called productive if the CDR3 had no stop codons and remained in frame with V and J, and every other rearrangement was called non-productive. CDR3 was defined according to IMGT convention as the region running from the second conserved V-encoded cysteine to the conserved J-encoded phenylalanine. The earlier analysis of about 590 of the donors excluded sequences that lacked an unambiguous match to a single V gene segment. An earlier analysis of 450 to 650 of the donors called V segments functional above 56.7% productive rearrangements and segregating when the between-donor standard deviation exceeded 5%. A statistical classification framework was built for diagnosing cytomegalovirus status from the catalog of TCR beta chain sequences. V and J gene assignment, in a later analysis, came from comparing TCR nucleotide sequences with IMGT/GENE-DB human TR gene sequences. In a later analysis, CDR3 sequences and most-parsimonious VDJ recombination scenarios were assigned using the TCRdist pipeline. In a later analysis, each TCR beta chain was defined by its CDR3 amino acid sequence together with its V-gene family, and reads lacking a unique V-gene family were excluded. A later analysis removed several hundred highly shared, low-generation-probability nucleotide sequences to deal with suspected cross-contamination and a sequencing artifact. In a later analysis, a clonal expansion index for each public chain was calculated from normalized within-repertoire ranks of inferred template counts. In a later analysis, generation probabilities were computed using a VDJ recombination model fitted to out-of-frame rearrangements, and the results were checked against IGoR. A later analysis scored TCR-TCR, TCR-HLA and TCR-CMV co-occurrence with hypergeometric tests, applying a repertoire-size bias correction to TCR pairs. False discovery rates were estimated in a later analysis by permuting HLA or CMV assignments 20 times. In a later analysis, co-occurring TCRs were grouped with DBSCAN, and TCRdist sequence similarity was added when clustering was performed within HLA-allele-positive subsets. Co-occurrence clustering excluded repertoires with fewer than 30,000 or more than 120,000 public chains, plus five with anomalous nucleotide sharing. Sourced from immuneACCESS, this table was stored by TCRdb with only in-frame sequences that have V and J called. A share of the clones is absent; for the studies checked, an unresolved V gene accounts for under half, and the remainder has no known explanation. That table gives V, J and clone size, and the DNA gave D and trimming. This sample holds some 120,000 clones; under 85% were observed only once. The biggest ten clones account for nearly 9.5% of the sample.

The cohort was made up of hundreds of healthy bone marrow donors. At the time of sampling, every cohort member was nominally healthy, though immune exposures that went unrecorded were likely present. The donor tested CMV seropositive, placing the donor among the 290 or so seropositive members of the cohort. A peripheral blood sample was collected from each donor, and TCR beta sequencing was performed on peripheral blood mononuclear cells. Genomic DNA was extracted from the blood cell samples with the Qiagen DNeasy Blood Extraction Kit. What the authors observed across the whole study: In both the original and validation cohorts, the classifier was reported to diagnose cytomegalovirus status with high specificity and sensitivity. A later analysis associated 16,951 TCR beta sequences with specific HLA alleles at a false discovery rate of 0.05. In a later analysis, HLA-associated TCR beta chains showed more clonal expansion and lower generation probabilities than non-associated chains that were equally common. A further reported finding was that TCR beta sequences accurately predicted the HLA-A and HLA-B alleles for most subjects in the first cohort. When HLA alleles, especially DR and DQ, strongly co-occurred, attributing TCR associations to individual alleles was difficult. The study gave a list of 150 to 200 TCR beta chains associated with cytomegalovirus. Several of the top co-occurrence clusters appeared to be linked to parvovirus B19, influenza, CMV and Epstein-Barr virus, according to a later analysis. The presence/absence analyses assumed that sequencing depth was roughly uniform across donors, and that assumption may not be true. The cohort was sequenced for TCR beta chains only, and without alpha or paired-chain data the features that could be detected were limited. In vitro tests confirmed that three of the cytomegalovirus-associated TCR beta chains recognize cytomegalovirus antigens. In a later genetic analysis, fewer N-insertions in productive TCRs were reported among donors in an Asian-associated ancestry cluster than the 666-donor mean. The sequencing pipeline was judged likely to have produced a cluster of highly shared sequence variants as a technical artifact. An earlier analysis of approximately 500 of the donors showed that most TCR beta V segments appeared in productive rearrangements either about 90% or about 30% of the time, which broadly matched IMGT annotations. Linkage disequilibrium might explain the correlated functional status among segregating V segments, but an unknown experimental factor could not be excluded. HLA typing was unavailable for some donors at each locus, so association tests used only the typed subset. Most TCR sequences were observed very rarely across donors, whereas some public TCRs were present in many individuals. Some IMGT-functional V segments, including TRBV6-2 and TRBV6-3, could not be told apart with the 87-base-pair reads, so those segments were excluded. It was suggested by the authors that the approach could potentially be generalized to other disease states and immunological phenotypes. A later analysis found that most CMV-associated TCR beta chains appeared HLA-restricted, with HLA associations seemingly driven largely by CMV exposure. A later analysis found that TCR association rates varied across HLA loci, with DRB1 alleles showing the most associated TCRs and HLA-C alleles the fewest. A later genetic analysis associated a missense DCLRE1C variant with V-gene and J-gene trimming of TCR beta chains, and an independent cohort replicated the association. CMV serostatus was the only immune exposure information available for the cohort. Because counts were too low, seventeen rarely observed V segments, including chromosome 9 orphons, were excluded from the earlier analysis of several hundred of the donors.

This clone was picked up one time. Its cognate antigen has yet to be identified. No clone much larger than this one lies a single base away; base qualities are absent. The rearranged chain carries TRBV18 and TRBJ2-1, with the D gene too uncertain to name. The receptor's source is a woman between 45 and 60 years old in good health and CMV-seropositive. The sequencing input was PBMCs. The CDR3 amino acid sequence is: CASSPSLTEYNEQFF. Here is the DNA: TGTGCCAGCTCACCATCTCTTACAGAGTACAATGAGCAGTTCTTC.